Listed below are T cell receptor beta chains from one sample, sequenced in a study of OX40 agonist ivuxolimab in advanced cancers. Data came from immunoSEQ multiplex PCR; TCRdb stores just in-frame clones and leaves some out. Among tens of thousands of clones listed, approximately 90% were seen once. Source: CD4+ or CD8+ T cells sorted from blood, taken in a trial of the OX40 agonist ivuxolimab. Source of these receptors: an adult with an advanced solid tumor such as melanoma, head and neck, liver or kidney cancer. Both conserved end residues are part of each CDR3. The D gene is left open where the match is weak. Expanded clones are given a class, and other clones once, few, many or no size at all.

>NA|TRBV30|TRBJ1-1|NA
CAWGSFGSEAFF
TGTGCCTGGGGTTCCTTCGGGAGTGAAGCTTTCTTT
>NA|TRBV5-1|TRBJ1-5|NA
CASSLGLNQPQHF
TGCGCCAGCAGCCTGGGCCTCAATCAGCCCCAGCATTTT
>NA|TRBV25-1|TRBJ2-3|NA
CASSLSDTQYF
TGTGCCAGCAGTTTGTCAGATACGCAGTATTTT
>TRBD2|TRBV5-3|TRBJ2-1|NA
CARSLTSVGLAGEEQFF
TGTGCCAGAAGCTTGACTTCTGTGGGACTAGCGGGGGAAGAGCAGTTCTTC
>NA|TRBV4-1|TRBJ2-2|NA
CASSQDRVGAGELFF
TGCGCCAGCAGCCAAGATCGAGTGGGGGCCGGGGAGCTGTTTTTT
>NA|TRBV9|TRBJ1-1|once
CASSVVTNTEAFF
TGTGCCAGCAGCGTAGTAACAAACACTGAAGCTTTCTTT
>TRBD2|TRBV18|TRBJ2-2|NA
CASSPIAGVPANTGELFF
TGTGCCAGCTCACCAATAGCGGGAGTACCGGCGAACACCGGGGAGCTGTTTTTT
>NA|TRBV15|TRBJ1-3|NA
CATSRDASRSGNTIYF
TGTGCCACCAGCAGAGATGCCAGTCGCTCTGGAAACACCATATATTTT
>NA|TRBV6-5|TRBJ2-1|NA
CASSPVSNEQFF
TGTGCCAGCAGCCCCGTGAGTAATGAGCAGTTCTTC
>TRBD1|TRBV28|TRBJ1-1|NA
CASSLGRDRIRETEAFF
TGTGCCAGCAGTTTAGGTCGGGACAGGATTCGGGAAACTGAAGCTTTCTTT
>TRBD2|TRBV19|TRBJ2-1|NA
CAQTGVEGTSGSLTYNEQFF
TGTGCCCAGACAGGGGTTGAGGGGACTAGCGGGAGCCTAACCTACAATGAGCAGTTCTTC
>TRBD2|TRBV6-5|TRBJ2-1|NA
CAISSGGSYNEQFF
TGTGCCATATCCTCCGGGGGGTCCTACAATGAGCAGTTCTTC
>TRBD1|TRBV27|TRBJ1-5|few
CASSKQGARVQPQHF
TGTGCCAGCAGTAAACAGGGGGCCAGGGTGCAGCCCCAGCATTTT
>TRBD2|TRBV2|TRBJ2-1|NA
CAIQSGSAYNEQFF
TGTGCCATCCAAAGCGGGAGTGCTTACAATGAGCAGTTCTTC
>NA|TRBV6-1|TRBJ1-5|NA
CASSEGGRINQPQHF
TGTGCCAGCAGTGAAGGTGGGCGGATCAATCAGCCCCAGCATTTT
>NA|TRBV18|TRBJ2-5|NA
CASSPPAAGAQETQYF
TGTGCCAGCTCACCACCGGCCGCCGGGGCCCAAGAGACCCAGTACTTC
>TRBD2|TRBV27|TRBJ2-5|NA
CASRPHGASGTAAGWETQYF
TGTGCCAGCAGGCCCCACGGGGCTAGCGGGACGGCCGCCGGGTGGGAGACCCAGTACTTC
>NA|TRBV30|TRBJ1-3|NA
CAWDAGNTIYF
TGTGCCTGGGACGCTGGAAACACCATATATTTT
>TRBD1|TRBV12-5|TRBJ1-1|few
CASGLVTGGEAFF
TGTGCTAGTGGTTTGGTTACAGGGGGGGAAGCTTTCTTT
>TRBD2|TRBV6-4|TRBJ2-1|NA
CASSGGSSVGDEQFF
TGTGCCAGCAGTGGCGGGAGCTCAGTCGGCGATGAGCAGTTCTTC
>TRBD1|TRBV2|TRBJ1-5|NA
CASRDRQGRGPQHF
TGTGCCAGCAGGGACAGACAGGGAAGGGGTCCCCAGCATTTT
>TRBD2|TRBV4-1|TRBJ2-5|NA
CASSQAEVGGAETQYF
TGCGCCAGCAGCCAGGCAGAGGTGGGAGGGGCGGAGACCCAGTACTTC
>NA|TRBV18|TRBJ1-3|NA
CASSPTGPRSGNTIYF
TGTGCCAGCTCACCCACAGGGCCCCGCTCTGGAAACACCATATATTTT
>NA|TRBV6-1|TRBJ1-5|NA
CASSVPMQEPQHF
TGTGCCAGCAGTGTCCCTATGCAGGAGCCCCAGCATTTT
>NA|TRBV11-2|TRBJ1-1|NA
CASSIRRRPNTEAFF
TGTGCCAGCAGCATCCGACGCCGTCCGAACACTGAAGCTTTCTTT
>TRBD2|TRBV19|TRBJ2-7|NA
CASSDSGRKSSYEQYF
TGTGCCAGTAGCGATAGCGGGAGGAAAAGCTCCTACGAGCAGTACTTC
>TRBD2|TRBV6-6|TRBJ2-7|NA
CASRSPSGRYYEQYF
TGTGCCAGCAGATCCCCTAGCGGGAGGTACTACGAGCAGTACTTC
>TRBD1|TRBV2|TRBJ2-2|NA
CASRRPGQANTGELFF
TGTGCCAGCAGACGCCCGGGACAGGCGAACACCGGGGAGCTGTTTTTT
>TRBD1|TRBV29-1|TRBJ2-7|NA
CSVGGTGPYEQYF
TGCAGCGTTGGTGGGACAGGGCCCTACGAGCAGTACTTC
>TRBD1|TRBV5-1|TRBJ2-2|few
CASSPGQGAGELFF
TGCGCCAGCAGCCCGGGACAGGGAGCCGGGGAGCTGTTTTTT
>NA|TRBV5-1|TRBJ2-2|NA
CASSLAGKSSTGELFF
TGCGCCAGCAGCTTGGCCGGGAAGTCTAGCACCGGGGAGCTGTTTTTT
>TRBD1|TRBV13|TRBJ1-4|medium-sized
CASSLDRGFTEKLFF
TGTGCCAGCAGCTTAGACAGGGGATTCACTGAAAAACTGTTTTTT
>NA|TRBV6-4|TRBJ1-5|NA
CASSGEQNQPQHF
TGTGCCAGCAGTGGAGAGCAGAATCAGCCCCAGCATTTT
>TRBD2|TRBV6-5|TRBJ2-3|once
CASSYSSGRLTDTQYF
TGTGCCAGCAGTTATTCTAGCGGGAGGTTGACAGATACGCAGTATTTT
>NA|TRBV21-1|TRBJ1-3|NA
CASSLGQGPGNTIYF
TGTGCCAGCAGCCTGGGACAGGGTCCCGGAAACACCATATATTTT
>NA|TRBV5-1|TRBJ2-5|NA
CASSTNVETQYF
TGCGCCAGCAGCACGAACGTAGAGACCCAGTACTTC
>TRBD2|TRBV7-2|TRBJ2-7|NA
CASSPSPRLAGLYEQYF
TGTGCCAGCAGCCCGAGCCCCCGACTAGCGGGTCTCTACGAGCAGTACTTC
>TRBD1|TRBV10-3|TRBJ2-3|NA
CAISEWTGPDTQYF
TGTGCCATCAGTGAGTGGACAGGGCCAGATACGCAGTATTTT
>NA|TRBV6-5|TRBJ1-1|NA
CASSSTMNTEAFF
TGTGCCAGCAGTTCCACAATGAACACTGAAGCTTTCTTT
>TRBD2|TRBV18|TRBJ2-7|NA
CASSPSSGSFNEQYF
TGTGCCAGCTCACCGTCTAGCGGGAGTTTCAACGAGCAGTACTTC
>NA|TRBV15|TRBJ1-5|NA
CATSSLGAGQPQHF
TGTGCCACCAGCAGTCTCGGAGCGGGACAGCCCCAGCATTTT
>NA|TRBV7-6|TRBJ2-2|NA
CASSFSQGIGELFF
TGTGCCAGCAGCTTTTCTCAGGGAATCGGGGAGCTGTTTTTT
>TRBD1|TRBV7-8|TRBJ1-5|NA
CASSLAEDRGRNQPQHF
TGTGCCAGCAGCTTAGCGGAGGACAGGGGAAGAAATCAGCCCCAGCATTTT
>NA|TRBV7-3|TRBJ2-4|NA
CASSPRQRGYVWAKNIQYF
TGTGCCAGCAGCCCTCGACAGAGGGGGTACGTATGGGCCAAAAACATTCAGTACTTC
>TRBD1|TRBV28|TRBJ1-6|NA
CASSLAGTGGQHSPLHF
TGTGCCAGCAGTTTGGCCGGGACAGGGGGACAACATTCACCCCTCCACTTT
>NA|TRBV5-1|TRBJ2-1|NA
CASSSSGPHNEQFF
TGCGCCAGCAGCTCATCAGGCCCCCACAATGAGCAGTTCTTC
>TRBD2|TRBV19|TRBJ2-3|NA
CASSNTGGPQDTQYF
TGTGCCAGTAGTAACACGGGAGGGCCTCAAGATACGCAGTATTTT
>NA|TRBV6-5|TRBJ1-1|NA
CASSYSSLSANTEAFF
TGTGCCAGCAGTTACTCGAGTCTCTCGGCGAACACTGAAGCTTTCTTT
>TRBD1|TRBV6-1|TRBJ2-7|NA
CASSKTGQSYEQYF
TGTGCCAGCAGTAAAACGGGACAGAGCTACGAGCAGTACTTC
>NA|TRBV7-2|TRBJ1-2|NA
CASSLAGTDGYTF
TGTGCCAGCAGCTTAGCGGGGACGGATGGCTACACCTTC
>NA|TRBV18|TRBJ2-1|once
CASSPPAAPYNEQFF
TGTGCCAGCTCACCACCAGCGGCCCCCTACAATGAGCAGTTCTTC
>TRBD1|TRBV30|TRBJ2-7|NA
CAVGTVYEQYF
TGTGCCGTGGGGACAGTCTACGAGCAGTACTTC
>TRBD2|TRBV28|TRBJ2-1|NA
CASSLCKGDQRECNEQFF
TGTGCCAGCAGTTTATGCAAGGGGGACCAGCGGGAGTGCAATGAGCAGTTCTTC
>TRBD1|TRBV9|TRBJ1-4|NA
CASSVTPGGVGEKLFF
TGTGCCAGCAGCGTAACGCCAGGGGGCGTCGGTGAAAAACTGTTTTTT
>NA|TRBV20-1|TRBJ1-1|NA
CSARQNTEAFF
TGCAGTGCTAGACAGAACACTGAAGCTTTCTTT